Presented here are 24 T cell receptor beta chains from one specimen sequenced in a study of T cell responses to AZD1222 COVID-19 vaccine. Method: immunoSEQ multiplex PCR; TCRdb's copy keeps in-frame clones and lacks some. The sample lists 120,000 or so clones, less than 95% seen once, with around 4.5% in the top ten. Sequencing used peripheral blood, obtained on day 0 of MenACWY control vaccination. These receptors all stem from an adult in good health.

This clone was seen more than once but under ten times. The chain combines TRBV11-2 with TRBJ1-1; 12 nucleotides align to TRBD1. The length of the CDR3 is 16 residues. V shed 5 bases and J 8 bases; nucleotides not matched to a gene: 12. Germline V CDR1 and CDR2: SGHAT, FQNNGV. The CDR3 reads CASSPRDRGLLAEAFF. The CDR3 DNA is TGTGCCAGCAGCCCCCGGGACAGGGGGCTACTCGCGGAAGCTTTCTTT.

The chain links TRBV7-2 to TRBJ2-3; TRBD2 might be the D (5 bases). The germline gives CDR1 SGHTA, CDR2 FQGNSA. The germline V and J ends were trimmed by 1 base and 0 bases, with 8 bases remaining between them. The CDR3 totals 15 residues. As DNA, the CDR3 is TGTGCCAGCAGCTTAGACGGGAAAAGCACAGATACGCAGTATTTT. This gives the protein CASSLDGKSTDTQYF. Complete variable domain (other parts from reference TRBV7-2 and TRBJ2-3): GAGVSQSPSNKVTEKGKDVELRCDPISGHTALYWYRQSLGQGLEFLIYFQGNSAPDKSGLPSDRFSAERTGGSVSTLTIQRTQQEDSAVYLCASSLDGKSTDTQYFGPGTRLTVL.

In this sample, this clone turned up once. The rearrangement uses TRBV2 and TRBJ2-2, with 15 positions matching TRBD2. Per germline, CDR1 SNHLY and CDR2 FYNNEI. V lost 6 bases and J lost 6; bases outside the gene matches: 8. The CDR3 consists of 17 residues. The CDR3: CASRGLAGGPGSGELFF. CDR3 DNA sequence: TGTGCCAGCAGAGGACTAGCGGGGGGGCCCGGGTCCGGGGAGCTGTTTTTT.

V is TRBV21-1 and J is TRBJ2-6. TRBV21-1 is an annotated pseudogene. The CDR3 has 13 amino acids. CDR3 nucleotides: TGTGCCAGCAGCCGCGACGTGGCCAACGTCCTGACTTTC. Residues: CASSRDVANVLTF.

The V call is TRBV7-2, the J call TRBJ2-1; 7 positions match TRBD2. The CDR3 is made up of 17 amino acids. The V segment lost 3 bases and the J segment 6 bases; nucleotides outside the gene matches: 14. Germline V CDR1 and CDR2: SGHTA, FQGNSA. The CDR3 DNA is TGTGCCAGCAGCTTGCTTCCGACGACTAGCAGGGTCAATGAGCAGTTCTTC. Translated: CASSLLPTTSRVNEQFF.

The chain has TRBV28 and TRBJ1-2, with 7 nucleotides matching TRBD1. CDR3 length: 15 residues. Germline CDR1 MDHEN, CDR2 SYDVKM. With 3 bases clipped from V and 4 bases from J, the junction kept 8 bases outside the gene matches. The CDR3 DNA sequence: TGTGCCAGCAGTTTGGTAGGGAGACAGGGCTATGGCTACACCTTC. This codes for CASSLVGRQGYGYTF.

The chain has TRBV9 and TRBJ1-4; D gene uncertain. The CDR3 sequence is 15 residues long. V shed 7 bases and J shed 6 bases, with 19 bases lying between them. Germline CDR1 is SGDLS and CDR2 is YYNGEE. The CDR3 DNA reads TGTGCCAGCGCCCGACGAGGAGGGCAACATGAAAAACTGTTTTTT. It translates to CASARRGGQHEKLFF.

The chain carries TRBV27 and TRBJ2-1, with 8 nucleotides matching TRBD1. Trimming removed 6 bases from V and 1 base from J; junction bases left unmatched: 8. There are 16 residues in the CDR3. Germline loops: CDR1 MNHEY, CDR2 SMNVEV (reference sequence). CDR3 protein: CASSPSTGDSYNEQFF. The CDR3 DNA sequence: TGTGCCAGCAGCCCATCGACAGGGGATTCCTACAATGAGCAGTTCTTC.

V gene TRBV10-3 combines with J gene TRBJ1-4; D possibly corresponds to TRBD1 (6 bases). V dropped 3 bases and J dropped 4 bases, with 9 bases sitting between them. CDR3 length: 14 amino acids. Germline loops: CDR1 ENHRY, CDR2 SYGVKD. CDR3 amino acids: CAISDGGGNEKLFF. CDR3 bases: TGTGCCATCAGTGACGGGGGCGGTAATGAAAAACTGTTTTTT.

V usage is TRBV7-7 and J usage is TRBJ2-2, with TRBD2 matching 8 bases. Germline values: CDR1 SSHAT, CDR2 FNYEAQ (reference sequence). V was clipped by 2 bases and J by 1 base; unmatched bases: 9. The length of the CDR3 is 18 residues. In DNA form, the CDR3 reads TGTGCCAGCAGCTTATATGAAGCGGGAGCAGAGAACACCGGGGAGCTGTTTTTT. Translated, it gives CASSLYEAGAENTGELFF.

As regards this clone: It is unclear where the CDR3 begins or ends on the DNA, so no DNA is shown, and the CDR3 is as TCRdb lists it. The CDR3 loop reads CASSLGTGGQFF. The chain is built from TRBV11-2 and TRBJ2-1; TRBD2, the table's D call, lacks a check against the DNA. The germline V gene has CDR1 SGHAT and CDR2 FQNNGV. The CDR3 extends over 12 residues, inclusive of both ends.

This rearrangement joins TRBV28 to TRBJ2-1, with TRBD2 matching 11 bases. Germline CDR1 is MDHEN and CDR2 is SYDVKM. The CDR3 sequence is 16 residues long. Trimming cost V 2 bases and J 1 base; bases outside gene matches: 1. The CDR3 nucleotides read TGTGCCAGCAGTTTACTAGCGGGGGGATCCTACAATGAGCAGTTCTTC. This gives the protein CASSLLAGGSYNEQFF.

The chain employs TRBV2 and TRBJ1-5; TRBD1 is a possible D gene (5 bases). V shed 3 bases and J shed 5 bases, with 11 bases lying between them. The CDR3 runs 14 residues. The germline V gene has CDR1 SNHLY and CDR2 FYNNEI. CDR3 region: CASSDGRGYQPQHF. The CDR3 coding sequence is TGTGCCAGCAGTGATGGGAGGGGCTATCAGCCCCAGCATTTT.

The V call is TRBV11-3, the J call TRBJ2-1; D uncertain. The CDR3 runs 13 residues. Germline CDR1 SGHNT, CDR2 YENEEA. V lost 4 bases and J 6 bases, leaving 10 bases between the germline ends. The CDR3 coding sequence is TGTGCCAGCAGCTATACCCCGGTCAATGAGCAGTTCTTC. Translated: CASSYTPVNEQFF.

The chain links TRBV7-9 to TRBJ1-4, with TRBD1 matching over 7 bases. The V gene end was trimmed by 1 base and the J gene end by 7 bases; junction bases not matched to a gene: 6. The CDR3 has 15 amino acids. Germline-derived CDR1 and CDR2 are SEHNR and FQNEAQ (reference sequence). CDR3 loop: CASSLDRGSGEKLFF. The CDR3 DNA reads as TGTGCCAGCAGCTTAGACAGGGGTAGTGGTGAAAAACTGTTTTTT. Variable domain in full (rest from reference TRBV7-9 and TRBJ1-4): DTGVSQNPRHKITKRGQNVTFRCDPISEHNRLYWYRQTLGQGPEFLTYFQNEAQLEKSRLLSDRFSAERPKGSFSTLEIQRTEQGDSAMYLCASSLDRGSGEKLFFGSGTQLSVL.

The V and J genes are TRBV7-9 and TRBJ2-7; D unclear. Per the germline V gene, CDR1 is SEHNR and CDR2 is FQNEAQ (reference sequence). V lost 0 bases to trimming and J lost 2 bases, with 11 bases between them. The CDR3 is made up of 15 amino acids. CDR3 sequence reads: CASSLALGQAYEQYV. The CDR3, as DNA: TGTGCCAGCAGCTTAGCGCTAGGGCAGGCCTACGAGCAGTACGTC.

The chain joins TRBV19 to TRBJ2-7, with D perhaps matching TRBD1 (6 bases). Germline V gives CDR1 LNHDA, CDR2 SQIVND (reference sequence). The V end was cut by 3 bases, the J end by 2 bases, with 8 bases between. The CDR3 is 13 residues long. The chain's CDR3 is CASSIGQPYEQYF. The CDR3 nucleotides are TGTGCCAGTAGTATTGGACAGCCCTACGAGCAGTACTTC.

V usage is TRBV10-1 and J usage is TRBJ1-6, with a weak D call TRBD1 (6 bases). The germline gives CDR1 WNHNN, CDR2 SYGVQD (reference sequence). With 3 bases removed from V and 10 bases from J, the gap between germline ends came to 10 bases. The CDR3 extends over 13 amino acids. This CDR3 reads CASSEDRNSPLHF. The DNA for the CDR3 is TGCGCCAGCAGTGAAGACAGGAACTCACCCCTCCACTTT.

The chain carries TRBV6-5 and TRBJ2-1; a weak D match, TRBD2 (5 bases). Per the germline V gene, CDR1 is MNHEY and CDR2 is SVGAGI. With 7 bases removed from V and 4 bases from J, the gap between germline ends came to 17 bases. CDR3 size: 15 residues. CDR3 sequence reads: CASTQGGSGYNEQFF. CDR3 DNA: TGTGCCAGCACCCAAGGTGGGAGTGGTTACAATGAGCAGTTCTTC.

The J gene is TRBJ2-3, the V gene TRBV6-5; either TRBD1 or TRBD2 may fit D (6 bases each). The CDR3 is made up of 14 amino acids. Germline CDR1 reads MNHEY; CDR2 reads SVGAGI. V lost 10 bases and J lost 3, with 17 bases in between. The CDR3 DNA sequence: TGTGCCACTGAGAGAGGGGGGTTAACAGATACGCAGTATTTT. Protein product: CATERGGLTDTQYF.

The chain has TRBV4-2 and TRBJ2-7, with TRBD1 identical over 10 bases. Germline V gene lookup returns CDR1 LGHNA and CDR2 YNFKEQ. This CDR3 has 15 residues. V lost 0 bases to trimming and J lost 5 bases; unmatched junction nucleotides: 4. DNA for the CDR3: TGTGCCAGCAGCCAAGAGGCCGGGACAGGGGACGAGCAGTACTTC. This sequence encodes CASSQEAGTGDEQYF.

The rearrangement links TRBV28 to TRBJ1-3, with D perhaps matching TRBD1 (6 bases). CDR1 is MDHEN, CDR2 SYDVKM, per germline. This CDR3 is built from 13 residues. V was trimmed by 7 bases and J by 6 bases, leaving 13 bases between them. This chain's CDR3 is CASKNGQINTIYF. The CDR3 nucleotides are TGTGCCAGCAAAAACGGACAGATAAACACCATATATTTT.

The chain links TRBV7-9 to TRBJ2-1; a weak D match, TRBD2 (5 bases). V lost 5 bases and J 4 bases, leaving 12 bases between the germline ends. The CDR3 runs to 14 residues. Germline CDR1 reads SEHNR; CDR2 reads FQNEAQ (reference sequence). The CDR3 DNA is TGTGCCAGCAGCACGAGGGCACCTTACAATGAGCAGTTCTTC. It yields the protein CASSTRAPYNEQFF.

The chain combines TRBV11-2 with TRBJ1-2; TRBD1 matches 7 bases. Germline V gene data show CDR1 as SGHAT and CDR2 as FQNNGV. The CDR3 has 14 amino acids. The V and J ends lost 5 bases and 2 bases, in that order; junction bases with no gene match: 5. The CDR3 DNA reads TGTGCCAGCAGCAGGGCAGGGGGAAACTATGGCTACACCTTC. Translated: CASSRAGGNYGYTF.